This TCR beta chain was identified in a study of blood T cell repertoires in COVID-19 (dated by TCRdb to the early 2020s). Background for the entire study: The collaborator samples originated in the United States, Italy and Spain and spanned the acute and convalescent phases of COVID-19. The prospective study material was composed of cDNA or gDNA derived from T cells, B-cell-depleted T cells, or PBMCs. The dataset comprised deeply sampled blood TCRbeta repertoires from subjects exposed to, actively infected with, or recovered from COVID-19. A freely available public database, intended as a resource for researchers studying the immune response to SARS-CoV-2, is where the repertoires were released. Samples came from the ongoing ImmuneRACE study (first 160 participants) plus 1,254 subjects from 6 global collaborators. Sample metadata almost always included a de-identified subject ID, COVID-19 status, age in years and sex. Where HLA class I and class II types were available, the types were taken from metadata supplied by the sample provider, not from assay-based typing.

This clone appeared once. This clone's antigen is unknown. No clone much larger than this one lies a single base away; base qualities are absent. TCRbeta CDR3 regions were amplified from genomic DNA by means of the immunoSEQ Assay, a bias-controlled multiplex PCR. The authors' analysis ran thus. Nucleated cell counts per sample were estimated from amplification of reference gene primers within the assay. Sequence reads were collapsed and filtered to measure the absolute abundance of every unique TCRbeta CDR3 rearrangement. For each sample, productive Simpson clonality was calculated as the square root of Simpson's diversity index across productive rearrangements. TCRdb holds this immuneACCESS table with in-frame rearrangements only. Some clones are missing; in checked studies, unresolved V genes explain under half, and the rest has no known cause. V, J and clone size are those of that table, while D and trimming were read from the DNA. The sample yields 200,000 to 300,000 clones; about 90% were counted once. In total, the top ten clones hold 3% of the sample.

The collaborating institutions used their own protocols to collect whole blood in K2EDTA tubes. For TCRbeta analysis, collaborators shipped samples as frozen whole blood, isolated PBMCs, or DNA extracted from either of those sample types. Trimming accounts for 3 bases at V and 1 base at J, while the number of junction bases matched to no gene is 3. Measured from the cysteine to the phenylalanine, the CDR3 is 14 residues long. The kept DNA is CDR3 alone, 42 bases in frame from the first base. The germline V gene provides CDR1 SGHTA and CDR2 FQGTGA. Summary of the overall study and its limitations: The amount of clinical and demographic metadata varied by source and participant and was provided uncurated.

The origin of this receptor is a man younger than 35 with active or convalescent COVID-19. The V gene is TRBV7-3 and the J gene is TRBJ2-7; 7 bases in the middle match TRBD2. Sequenced material: peripheral blood. The DNA is TGTGCCAGCAGCTTCCCGGGGGGTTCCTACGAGCAGTACTTC. This gives the protein CASSFPGGSYEQYF.